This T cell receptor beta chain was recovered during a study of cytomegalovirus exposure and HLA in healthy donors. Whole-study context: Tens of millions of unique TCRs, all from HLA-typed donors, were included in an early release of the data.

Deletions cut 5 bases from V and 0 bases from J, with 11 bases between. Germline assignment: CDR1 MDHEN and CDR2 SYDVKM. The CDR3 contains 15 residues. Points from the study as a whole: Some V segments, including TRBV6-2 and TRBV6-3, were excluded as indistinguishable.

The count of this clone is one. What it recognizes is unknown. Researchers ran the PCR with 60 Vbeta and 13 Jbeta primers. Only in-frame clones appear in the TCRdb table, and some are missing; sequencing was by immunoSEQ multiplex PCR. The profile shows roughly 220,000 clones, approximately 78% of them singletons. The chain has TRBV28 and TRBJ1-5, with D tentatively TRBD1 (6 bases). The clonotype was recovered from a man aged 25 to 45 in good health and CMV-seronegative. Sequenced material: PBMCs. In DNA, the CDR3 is TGTGCCAGCAGTCCGGACAGTGTTAGCAATCAGCCCCAGCATTTT. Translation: CASSPDSVSNQPQHF.